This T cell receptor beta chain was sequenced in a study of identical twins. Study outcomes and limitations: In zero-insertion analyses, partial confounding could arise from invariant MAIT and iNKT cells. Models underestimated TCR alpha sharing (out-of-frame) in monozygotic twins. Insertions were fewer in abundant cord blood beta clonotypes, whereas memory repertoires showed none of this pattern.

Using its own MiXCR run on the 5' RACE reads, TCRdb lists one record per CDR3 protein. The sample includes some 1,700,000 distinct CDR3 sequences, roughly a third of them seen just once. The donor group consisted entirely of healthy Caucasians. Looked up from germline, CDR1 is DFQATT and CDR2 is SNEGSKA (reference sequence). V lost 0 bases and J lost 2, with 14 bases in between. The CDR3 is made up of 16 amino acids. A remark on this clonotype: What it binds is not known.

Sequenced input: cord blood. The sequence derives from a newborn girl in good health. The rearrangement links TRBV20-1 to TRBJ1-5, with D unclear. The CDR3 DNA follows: TGCAGTGCTAGAGATATAGGGAGGCTTGGCAATCAGCCCCAGCATTTT. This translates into CSARDIGRLGNQPQHF.